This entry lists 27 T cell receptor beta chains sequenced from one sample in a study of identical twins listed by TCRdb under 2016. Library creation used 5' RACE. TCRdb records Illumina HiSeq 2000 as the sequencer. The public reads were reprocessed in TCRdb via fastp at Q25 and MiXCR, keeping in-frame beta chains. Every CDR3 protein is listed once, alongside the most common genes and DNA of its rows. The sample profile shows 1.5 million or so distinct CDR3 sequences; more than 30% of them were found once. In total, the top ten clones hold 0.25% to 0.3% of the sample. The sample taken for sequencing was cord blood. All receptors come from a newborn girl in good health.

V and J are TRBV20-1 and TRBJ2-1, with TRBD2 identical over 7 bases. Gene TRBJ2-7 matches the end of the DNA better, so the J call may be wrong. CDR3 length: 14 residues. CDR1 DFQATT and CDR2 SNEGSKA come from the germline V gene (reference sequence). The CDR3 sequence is CSALAGSPYNEQYF. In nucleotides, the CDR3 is TGCAGTGCGTTAGCGGGCAGCCCCTACAATGAGCAGTACTTC.

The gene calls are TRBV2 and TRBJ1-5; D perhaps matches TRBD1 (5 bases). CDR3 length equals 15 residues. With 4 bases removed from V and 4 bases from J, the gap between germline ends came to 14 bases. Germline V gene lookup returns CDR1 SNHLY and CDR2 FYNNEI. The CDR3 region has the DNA TGTGCCAGCAGTGGCCAGGGCCTGAGTAATCAGCCCCAGCATTTT. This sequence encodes CASSGQGLSNQPQHF.

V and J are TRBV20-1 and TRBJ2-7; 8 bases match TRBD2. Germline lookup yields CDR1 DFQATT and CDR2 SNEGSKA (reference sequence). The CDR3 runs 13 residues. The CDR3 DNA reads TGCAGCCCTGGACTAGCCGGCTCCTACGAGCAGTACTTC. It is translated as CSPGLAGSYEQYF.

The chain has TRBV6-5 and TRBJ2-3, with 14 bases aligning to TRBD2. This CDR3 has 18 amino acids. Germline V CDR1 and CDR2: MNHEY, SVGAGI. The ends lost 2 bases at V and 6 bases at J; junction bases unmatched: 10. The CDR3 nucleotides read TGTGCCAGCAGTTACCCCGGGACTAGCGGGGGCCGGGGGGATACGCAGTATTTT. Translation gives CASSYPGTSGGRGDTQYF.

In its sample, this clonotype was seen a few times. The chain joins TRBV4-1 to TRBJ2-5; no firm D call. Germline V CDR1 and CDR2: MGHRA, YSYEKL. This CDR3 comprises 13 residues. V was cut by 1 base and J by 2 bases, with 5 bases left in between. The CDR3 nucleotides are TGCGCCAGCAGCCAAGGGGAACAAGAGACCCAGTACTTC. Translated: CASSQGEQETQYF.

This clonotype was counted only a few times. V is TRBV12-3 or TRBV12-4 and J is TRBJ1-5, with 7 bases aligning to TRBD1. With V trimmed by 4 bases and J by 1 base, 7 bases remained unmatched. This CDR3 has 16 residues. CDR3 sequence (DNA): TGTGCCAGCAGTTCGTACAGGGGAGGGAGCAATCAGCCCCAGCATTTT. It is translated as CASSSYRGGSNQPQHF.

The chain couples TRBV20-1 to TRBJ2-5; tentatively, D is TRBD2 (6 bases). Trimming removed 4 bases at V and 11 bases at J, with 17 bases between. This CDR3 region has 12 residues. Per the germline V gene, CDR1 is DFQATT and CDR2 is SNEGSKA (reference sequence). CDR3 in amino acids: CSAMEGLGEQYF. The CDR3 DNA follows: TGCAGTGCTATGGAGGGGCTAGGGGAGCAGTACTTC.

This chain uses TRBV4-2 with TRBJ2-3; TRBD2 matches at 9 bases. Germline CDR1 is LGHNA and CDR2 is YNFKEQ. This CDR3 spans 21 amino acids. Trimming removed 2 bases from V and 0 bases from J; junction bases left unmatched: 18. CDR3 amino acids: CASSQPVFGLLREGSTDTQYF. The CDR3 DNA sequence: TGTGCCAGCAGCCAACCCGTATTCGGATTGCTGCGGGAGGGTAGCACAGATACGCAGTATTTT.

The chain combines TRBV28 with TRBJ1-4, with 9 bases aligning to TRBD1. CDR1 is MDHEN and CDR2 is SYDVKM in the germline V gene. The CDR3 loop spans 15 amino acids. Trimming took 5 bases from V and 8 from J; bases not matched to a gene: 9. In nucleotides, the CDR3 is TGTGCCAGCAGTCCCAGGGACAGGGTAAACGAAAAACTGTTTTTT. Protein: CASSPRDRVNEKLFF.

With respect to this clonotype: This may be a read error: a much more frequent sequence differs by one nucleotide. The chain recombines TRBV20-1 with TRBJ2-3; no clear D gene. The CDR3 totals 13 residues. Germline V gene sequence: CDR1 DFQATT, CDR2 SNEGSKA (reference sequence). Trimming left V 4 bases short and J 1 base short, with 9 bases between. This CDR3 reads CSAIAVGTDTQYF. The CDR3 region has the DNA TGCAGTGCTATCGCAGTGGGCACAGATACGCAGTATTTT.

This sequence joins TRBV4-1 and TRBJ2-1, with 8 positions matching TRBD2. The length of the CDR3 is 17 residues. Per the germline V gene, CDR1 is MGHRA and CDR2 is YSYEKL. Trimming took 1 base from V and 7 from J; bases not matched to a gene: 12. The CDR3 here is CASSQGRAGVDWNEQFF. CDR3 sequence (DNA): TGCGCCAGCAGCCAAGGGAGAGCGGGAGTTGATTGGAATGAGCAGTTCTTC.

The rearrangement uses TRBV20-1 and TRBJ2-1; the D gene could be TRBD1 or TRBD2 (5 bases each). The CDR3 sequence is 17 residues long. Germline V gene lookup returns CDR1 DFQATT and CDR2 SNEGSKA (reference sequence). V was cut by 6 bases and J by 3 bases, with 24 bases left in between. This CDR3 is CSAGPPLSLSCYNEQFF. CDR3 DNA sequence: TGCAGTGCGGGACCGCCCCTGTCATTGAGCTGCTACAATGAGCAGTTCTTC.

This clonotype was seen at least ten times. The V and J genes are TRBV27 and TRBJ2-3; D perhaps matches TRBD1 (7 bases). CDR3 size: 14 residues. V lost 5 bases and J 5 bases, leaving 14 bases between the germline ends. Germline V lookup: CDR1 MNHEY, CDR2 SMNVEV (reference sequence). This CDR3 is CASSVTGRIDTQYF. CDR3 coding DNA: TGTGCCAGCAGTGTGACAGGGAGGATAGATACGCAGTATTTT.

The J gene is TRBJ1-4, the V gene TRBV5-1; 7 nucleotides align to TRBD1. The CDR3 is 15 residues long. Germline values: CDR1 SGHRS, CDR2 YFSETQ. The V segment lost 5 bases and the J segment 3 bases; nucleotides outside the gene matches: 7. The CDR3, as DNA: TGCGCCAGCAGGGGCGCCGGGACAGCTAATGAAAAACTGTTTTTT. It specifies CASRGAGTANEKLFF.

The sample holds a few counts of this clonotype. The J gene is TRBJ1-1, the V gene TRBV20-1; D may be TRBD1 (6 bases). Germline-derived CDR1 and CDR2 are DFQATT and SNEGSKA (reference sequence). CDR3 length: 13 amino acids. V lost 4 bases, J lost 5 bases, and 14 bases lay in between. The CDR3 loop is CSANRGGWTEAFF. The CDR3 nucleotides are TGCAGTGCTAATAGGGGGGGCTGGACTGAAGCTTTCTTT.

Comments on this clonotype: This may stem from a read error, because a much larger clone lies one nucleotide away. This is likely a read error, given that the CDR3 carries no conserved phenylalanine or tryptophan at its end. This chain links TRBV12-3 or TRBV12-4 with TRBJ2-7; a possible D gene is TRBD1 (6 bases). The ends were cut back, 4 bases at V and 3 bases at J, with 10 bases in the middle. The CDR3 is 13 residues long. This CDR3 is CASSSRQVYEQYS. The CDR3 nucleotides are TGTGCCAGCAGTTCAAGACAGGTCTACGAGCAGTACTCC.

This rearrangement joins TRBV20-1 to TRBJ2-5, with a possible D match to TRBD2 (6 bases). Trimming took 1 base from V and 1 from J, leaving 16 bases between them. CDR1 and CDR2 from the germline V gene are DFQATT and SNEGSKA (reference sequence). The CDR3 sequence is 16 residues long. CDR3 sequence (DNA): TGCAGTGCTAGAGCCCTTAAGGGACTCCCCCAAGAGACCCAGTACTTC. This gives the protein CSARALKGLPQETQYF.

CDR3 coding DNA: TGCAGTGCAAAGCTAGCGGGGGACTCCTACAATGAGCAGTTCTTC. Translation: CSAKLAGDSYNEQFF. The rearrangement uses TRBV20-1 and TRBJ2-1; 10 bases match TRBD2. This CDR3 has 15 amino acids. Losses at the gene ends were 6 bases for V and 0 bases for J; bases not matched to a gene: 5. CDR1 is DFQATT, CDR2 SNEGSKA, per germline (reference sequence).

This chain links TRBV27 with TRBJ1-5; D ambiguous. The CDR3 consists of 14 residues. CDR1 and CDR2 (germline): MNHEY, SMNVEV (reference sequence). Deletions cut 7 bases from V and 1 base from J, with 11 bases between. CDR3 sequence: CASNPGRSNQPQHF. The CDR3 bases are TGTGCCAGCAATCCCGGACGGAGCAATCAGCCCCAGCATTTT.

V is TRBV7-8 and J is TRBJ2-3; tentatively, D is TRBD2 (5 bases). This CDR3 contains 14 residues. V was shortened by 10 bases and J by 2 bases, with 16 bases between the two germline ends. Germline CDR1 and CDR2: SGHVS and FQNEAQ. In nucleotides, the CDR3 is TGTGCCAATACCCCTCGGCGGGTCACAGATACGCAGTATTTT. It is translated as CANTPRRVTDTQYF.

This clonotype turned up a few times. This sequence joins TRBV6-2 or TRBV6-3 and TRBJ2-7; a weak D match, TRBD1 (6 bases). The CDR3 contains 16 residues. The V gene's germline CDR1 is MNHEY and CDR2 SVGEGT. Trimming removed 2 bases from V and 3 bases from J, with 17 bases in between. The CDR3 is CASSYPLTGPFYEQYF. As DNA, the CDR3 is TGTGCCAGCAGTTACCCGCTGACAGGCCCCTTCTACGAGCAGTACTTC.

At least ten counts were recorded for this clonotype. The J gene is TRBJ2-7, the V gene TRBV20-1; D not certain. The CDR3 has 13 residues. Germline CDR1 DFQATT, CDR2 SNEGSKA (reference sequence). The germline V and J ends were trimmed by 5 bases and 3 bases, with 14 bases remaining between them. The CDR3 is CSALSRFRYEQYF. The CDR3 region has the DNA TGCAGTGCTCTATCTAGATTCCGCTACGAGCAGTACTTC.

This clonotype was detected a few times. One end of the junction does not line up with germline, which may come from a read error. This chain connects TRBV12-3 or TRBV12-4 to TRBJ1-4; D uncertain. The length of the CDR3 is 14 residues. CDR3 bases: TGTGCCAGCAGTTTACGGCAGGCGAGGGAAAAAGTGTTTTTT. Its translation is CASSLRQAREKVFF.

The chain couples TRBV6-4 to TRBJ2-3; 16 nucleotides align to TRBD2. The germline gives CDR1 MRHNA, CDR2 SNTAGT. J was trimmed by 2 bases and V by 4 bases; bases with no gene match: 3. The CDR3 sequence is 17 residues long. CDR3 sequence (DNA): TGTGCCAGCAGTGCCGGGACTAGCGGGGGGGTCACAGATACGCAGTATTTT. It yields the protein CASSAGTSGGVTDTQYF.

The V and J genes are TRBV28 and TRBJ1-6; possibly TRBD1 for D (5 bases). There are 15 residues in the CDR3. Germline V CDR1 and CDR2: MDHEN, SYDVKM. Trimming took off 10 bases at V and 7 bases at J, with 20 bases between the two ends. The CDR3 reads CATTARAGYNSPLHF. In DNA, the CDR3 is TGTGCCACGACCGCCCGGGCAGGGTACAATTCACCCCTCCACTTT.

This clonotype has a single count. The CDR3 DNA reads as TGTGCCACCGGACAGGGCACTGAAGCTTTCTTT. This sequence encodes CATGQGTEAFF. This chain uses TRBV19 with TRBJ1-1; 8 bases agree with TRBD1. Germline V lookup: CDR1 LNHDA, CDR2 SQIVND (reference sequence). The CDR3 sequence is 11 residues long. Germline trimming cut 10 bases from V and 4 bases from J; bases unmatched to any gene: 2. The full variable domain, rest sourced from reference TRBV19 and TRBJ1-1, is DGGITQSPKYLFRKEGQNVTLSCEQNLNHDAMYWYRQDPGQGLRLIYYSQIVNDFQKGDIAEGYSVSREKKESFPLTVTSAQKNPTAFYLCATGQGTEAFFGQGTRLTVV.

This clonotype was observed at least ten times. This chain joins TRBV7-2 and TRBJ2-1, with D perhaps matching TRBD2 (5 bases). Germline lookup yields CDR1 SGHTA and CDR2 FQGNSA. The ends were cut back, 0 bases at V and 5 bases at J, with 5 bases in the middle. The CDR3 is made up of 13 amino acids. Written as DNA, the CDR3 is TGTGCCAGCAGCTTAGCGCGGGACAATGAGCAGTTCTTC. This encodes CASSLARDNEQFF.